The TCR beta chain under discussion was sequenced for a study of blood T cell repertoires in COVID-19. Trimming left V 4 bases short and J 4 bases short, with 18 bases between. The CDR3 has 16 residues. The V gene's germline CDR1 is KGHDR and CDR2 SFDVKD. As handled by the study authors: From reference gene primer amplification, estimates of nucleated cell counts were derived. The method was immunoSEQ multiplex PCR; TCRdb's version includes in-frame clones alone and lacks a portion of them. Clone size and the V and J calls come from that table; the DNA yielded D and trimming. The sample records 300,000 to 400,000 clones, about 87% being singletons.

The clonotype originates from a human donor in a cohort sampled during active COVID-19. The chain couples TRBV24-1 to TRBJ2-5, with D possibly matching TRBD2 (6 bases). The sample comprised peripheral blood. CDR3 sequence: CATSDPLADKGETQYF. The CDR3 DNA follows: TGTGCCACCAGTGACCCCTTAGCGGACAAAGGAGAGACCCAGTACTTC.